This TCR beta chain emerged from a study of STAT5B mutations in CD4+ large granular lymphocyte leukemia. The CDR3 extends over 15 amino acids. Trimming cost V 3 bases and J 5 bases; bases outside gene matches: 8. The germline V gene has CDR1 SGHNT and CDR2 YYREEE (reference sequence). Libraries were prepared by immunoSEQ multiplex PCR; TCRdb keeps only in-frame clonotypes and omits some of them. The sample contains about 33,000 clones, about 74% of which appear only once. With respect to this clone: Its antigen is not identified.

Study-wide points: Higher CD4+ than CD8+ T-LGLL clonality might reflect small sample size.

This clonotype was sampled from a human donor in good health. V and J are TRBV5-4 and TRBJ2-7, with 10 bases identical to TRBD2. The specimen was CD4+ T cells from blood buffy coats. The CDR3 is CASSSQAGGRDEQYF. The CDR3 coding sequence is TGTGCCAGCAGCTCCCAAGCGGGAGGGCGGGACGAGCAGTACTTC.